This TCR beta chain is drawn from a study of T cells in narcolepsy. Study-wide context: Healthy controls were enrolled alongside patients with narcolepsy type 1 or type 2. Study-wide points: Comparing one patient's CSF and blood CD4+ clonotypes highlighted HCRT- and TRIB2-specific autoreactive clonotypes. Blood of same and different patients, but not healthy controls, reportedly held recurring autoreactive clonotypes.

The ends were cut back, 5 bases at V and 2 bases at J, with 10 bases in the middle. CDR1 is SGHRS and CDR2 is YFSETQ in the germline V gene. The CDR3 spans 14 residues. The count of this clone is one. What it binds is unknown. Produced via immunoSEQ multiplex PCR; TCRdb's table is partial and in-frame only. The table records some 30,000 clones, roughly four fifths of them present only once. The rearrangement joins TRBV5-1 to TRBJ2-2; D unresolved. Sequences were obtained from CD45RA- memory CD4+ T cells from PBMCs. The TCR sequence derives from a human donor with narcolepsy. The CDR3 protein is CASSVHGNTGELFF. CDR3 nucleotides: TGCGCCAGCAGTGTACACGGTAACACCGGGGAGCTGTTTTTT.